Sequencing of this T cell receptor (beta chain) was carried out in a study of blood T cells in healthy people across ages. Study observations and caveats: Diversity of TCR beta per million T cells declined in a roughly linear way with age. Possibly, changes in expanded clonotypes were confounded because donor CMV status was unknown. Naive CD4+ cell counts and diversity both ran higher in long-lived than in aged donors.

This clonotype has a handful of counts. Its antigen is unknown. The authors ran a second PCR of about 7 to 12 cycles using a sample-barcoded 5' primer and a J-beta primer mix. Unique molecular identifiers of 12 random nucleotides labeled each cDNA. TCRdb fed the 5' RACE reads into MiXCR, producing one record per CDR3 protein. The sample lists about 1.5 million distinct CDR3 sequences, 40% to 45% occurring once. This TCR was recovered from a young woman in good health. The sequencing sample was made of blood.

The CDR3 reads CASKEASGSQETQYF. CDR3 sequence (DNA): TGTGCCAGCAAGGAGGCTAGCGGATCCCAAGAGACCCAGTACTTC. The V call is TRBV6-2 or TRBV6-3, the J call TRBJ2-5; 7 positions match TRBD2. V dropped 7 bases and J dropped 1; count of bases not matched to a gene: 9. Germline assignment: CDR1 MNHEY and CDR2 SVGEGT. The CDR3 runs to 15 residues.